These 23 T cell receptor beta chains were all obtained from the same sample, sequenced in a study of blood T cell repertoires in COVID-19. The method was immunoSEQ multiplex PCR; TCRdb's version includes in-frame clones alone and lacks a portion of them. The sample includes more than 6,000 clones, 86% of them seen just once. Input material: peripheral blood. Every receptor here comes from a human donor with active COVID-19. The donor label of this sample is uncertain.

The V gene is TRBV5-6, the J gene TRBJ2-5; TRBD1 aligns across 8 bases. The V gene end was trimmed by 2 bases and the J gene end by 5 bases; junction bases not matched to a gene: 5. Germline lookup yields CDR1 SGHDT and CDR2 YYEEEE. The CDR3 extends over 14 amino acids. As DNA, the CDR3 is TGTGCCAGCAGCTTCCGGACAGGGCGCGAGACCCAGTACTTC. Encoded protein: CASSFRTGRETQYF.

CDR3 nucleotides: TGCAGCGTTGGGGTCAGGCTCTCCTACAATGAGCAGTTCTTC. Its protein is CSVGVRLSYNEQFF. V is TRBV29-1 and J is TRBJ2-1; D unclear. Trimming shortened V by 4 bases and J by 0 bases, and 10 bases separated the two germline ends. Germline V lookup: CDR1 SQVTM, CDR2 ANQGSEA. This CDR3 contains 14 residues.

The chain has TRBV5-1 and TRBJ2-1; D perhaps matches TRBD2 (6 bases). The CDR3 has 14 residues. Germline loops: CDR1 SGHRS, CDR2 YFSETQ. Between the trimmed V and J ends, which lost 2 bases and 9 bases, there was a span of 15 bases. The CDR3 nucleotides read TGCGCCAGCAGCTTTGGAGGGGCCCGGCGTGAGCAGTTCTTC. Amino acid sequence: CASSFGGARREQFF.

CDR3 DNA: TGTGCCAGCAGCCAAGGGACTAGCGGGAGGGCCAGTGAGCAGTTCTTC. Translation gives CASSQGTSGRASEQFF. J is TRBJ2-1 and V is TRBV14; 15 nucleotides line up with TRBD2. CDR3 length equals 16 residues. V lost 1 base, J lost 9 bases, and 4 bases stayed unmatched. Germline V gene lookup returns CDR1 SGHDN and CDR2 FVKESK.

This clone was recorded only once. This chain links TRBV6-2 or TRBV6-3 with TRBJ1-5; 8 bases line up with TRBD1. Germline V gene lookup returns CDR1 MNHEY and CDR2 SVGEGT. The CDR3 totals 15 residues. The V gene end was trimmed by 2 bases and the J gene end by 4 bases; junction bases not matched to a gene: 4. The CDR3 reads CASSYVGQGNQPQHF. For the CDR3, the DNA is TGTGCCAGCAGTTACGTCGGACAGGGAAATCAGCCCCAGCATTTT.

The chain recombines TRBV28 with TRBJ2-7; 12 positions match TRBD2. CDR3 length: 14 amino acids. J gave up 2 bases and V 7 bases, and 3 bases lay outside the gene matches. Germline-derived CDR1 and CDR2 are MDHEN and SYDVKM. CDR3 protein: CASMASGRAYEQYF. DNA for the CDR3: TGTGCCAGCATGGCTAGCGGGAGGGCCTACGAGCAGTACTTC.

This chain connects TRBV5-1 to TRBJ2-3; D is uncertain. This CDR3 region has 15 residues. Germline V CDR1 and CDR2: SGHRS, YFSETQ. The V and J ends lost 0 bases and 12 bases respectively, with 20 bases between them. The CDR3 region has the DNA TGCGCCAGCAGCTTGGCCGGAGAGGTTACTATACCCCAGTATTTT. As protein: CASSLAGEVTIPQYF.

This clone was found once. The chain uses TRBV15 and TRBJ2-5; D perhaps matches TRBD2 (6 bases). CDR1 is LNHNV and CDR2 is YYDKDF in the germline V gene (reference sequence). The CDR3 spans 14 residues. V dropped 0 bases and J dropped 2 bases, with 7 bases sitting between them. The DNA for the CDR3 is TGTGCCACCAGCAGAGAGGGGGGACAAGAGACCCAGTACTTC. Translation gives CATSREGGQETQYF.

The rearrangement joins TRBV7-2 to TRBJ1-5; D perhaps matches TRBD1 (5 bases). Looked up from germline, CDR1 is SGHTA and CDR2 is FQGNSA. The CDR3 has 14 amino acids. Trimming shortened V by 5 bases and J by 3 bases, and 11 bases separated the two germline ends. The CDR3 reads CASSTDSLNQPQHF. In DNA form, the CDR3 reads TGTGCCAGCAGCACAGACAGCCTCAATCAGCCCCAGCATTTT.

The CDR3 coding sequence is TGTGCCAGCAGTGATTGGACAGGGGGCCGGGAGCTGTTTTTT. Protein: CASSDWTGGRELFF. This sequence joins TRBV6-1 and TRBJ2-2; 11 nucleotides align to TRBD1. The ends lost 3 bases at V and 9 bases at J; junction bases unmatched: 3. The V gene's germline CDR1 is MNHNS and CDR2 SASEGT. The CDR3 is 14 amino acids.

This rearrangement joins TRBV6-6 to TRBJ2-7; 8 bases are shared with TRBD1. V lost 6 bases, J lost 2 bases, and 0 bases stayed unmatched. Germline V lookup: CDR1 MNHNY, CDR2 SVGAGI (reference sequence). The CDR3 spans 12 residues. CDR3 amino acids: CASRTGAYEQYF. CDR3 DNA sequence: TGTGCCAGCAGGACAGGGGCCTACGAGCAGTACTTC.

This chain links TRBV6-2 or TRBV6-3 with TRBJ2-1; D possibly corresponds to TRBD2 (6 bases). The length of the CDR3 is 16 residues. V was clipped by 2 bases and J by 3 bases, with 14 bases between them. Germline V gives CDR1 MNHEY, CDR2 SVGEGT. The CDR3 loop is CASSYVRESIYNEQFF. The CDR3 DNA sequence: TGTGCCAGCAGTTACGTTCGGGAGTCGATCTACAATGAGCAGTTCTTC.

The rearrangement links TRBV5-1 to TRBJ1-4, with 7 bases that match TRBD1. Germline V lookup: CDR1 SGHRS, CDR2 YFSETQ. The CDR3 has 14 amino acids. J gave up 8 bases and V 3 bases, and 7 bases lay outside the gene matches. The CDR3 bases are TGCGCCAGCAGCTATGACAGGGCGGGGGAAAAACTGTTTTTT. Its translation: CASSYDRAGEKLFF.

V is TRBV11-2 and J is TRBJ2-5, with D perhaps TRBD1 (6 bases). Trimming cost V 5 bases and J 4 bases, with 14 bases left between them. The CDR3 has 14 residues. In germline, CDR1 is SGHAT, CDR2 FQNNGV. In DNA, the CDR3 is TGTGCCAGCAGCCTTAGGACAGCCTTAGAGACCCAGTACTTC. The encoded protein is CASSLRTALETQYF.

This rearrangement joins TRBV28 to TRBJ2-1; 7 positions agree with TRBD2. This CDR3 is built from 15 residues. CDR1 is MDHEN, CDR2 SYDVKM, per germline. After removal of 0 bases from V and 6 bases from J, the junction contained 5 bases not matched to a gene. For the CDR3, the DNA is TGTGCCAGCAGTTTATGGCGCGGGAGAGGCAATGAGCAGTTCTTC. This codes for CASSLWRGRGNEQFF.

The J gene is TRBJ1-5, the V gene TRBV3-1 (or the pseudogene TRBV3-2); 7 bases map to TRBD1. Germline lookup yields CDR1 LGHDT and CDR2 YNNKEL (reference sequence). This CDR3 is 15 amino acids long. The trim removed 4 bases at V and 4 bases at J, leaving 7 bases unmatched. CDR3 residues: CASSPVGQRNQPQHF. CDR3 coding DNA: TGTGCCAGCAGCCCCGTGGGACAGAGAAATCAGCCCCAGCATTTT.

The table lists this clone with a count of one. The V gene is TRBV29-1, the J gene TRBJ2-1, with 8 bases fitting TRBD1. The CDR3 length is 13 residues. Per germline, CDR1 SQVTM and CDR2 ANQGSEA. The J segment lost 6 bases and the V segment lost 6 bases, leaving 7 bases of the junction unmatched. In nucleotides, the CDR3 is TGCAGCGTGAGGACAGGGTTCCCCAATGAGCAGTTCTTC. Translation: CSVRTGFPNEQFF.

V and J are TRBV4-2 and TRBJ2-5; weak D call: TRBD1 (6 bases). CDR3 size: 13 residues. Germline V gene data show CDR1 as LGHNA and CDR2 as YNFKEQ. Trimming pared 4 bases from V and 1 base from J, leaving 7 bases between. CDR3: CASSRGLQETQYF. The DNA for the CDR3 is TGTGCCAGCAGCCGGGGGCTCCAAGAGACCCAGTACTTC.

V usage is TRBV2 and J usage is TRBJ1-5, with a tentative D call TRBD1 (6 bases). Germline V CDR1 and CDR2: SNHLY, FYNNEI. Deletions cut 4 bases from V and 4 bases from J, with 23 bases between. CDR3 length: 18 residues. The CDR3 bases are TGTGCCAGCAGTGTAGCGGGGGCTGGGGGCGGAAGGAATCAGCCCCAGCATTTT. Translating it yields CASSVAGAGGGRNQPQHF.

The chain links TRBV2 to TRBJ2-5, with D unclear. Germline V gene lookup returns CDR1 SNHLY and CDR2 FYNNEI. With 6 bases removed from V and 4 bases from J, the gap between germline ends came to 21 bases. The CDR3 runs 16 residues. The CDR3 loop reads CASRTNTGALGETQYF. CDR3 nucleotide sequence: TGTGCCAGCAGAACCAACACGGGTGCCTTGGGAGAGACCCAGTACTTC. The entire variable domain, with the rest obtained from reference TRBV2 and TRBJ2-5, is as follows: EPEVTQTPSHQVTQMGQEVILRCVPISNHLYFYWYRQILGQKVEFLVSFYNNEISEKSEIFDDQFSVERPDGSNFTLKIRSTKLEDSAMYFCASRTNTGALGETQYFGPGTRLLVL.

The chain combines TRBV20-1 with TRBJ2-5; TRBD2 matches 7 bases. Trimming removed 1 base from V and 7 bases from J; junction bases left unmatched: 0. CDR1 and CDR2 from the germline V gene are DFQATT and SNEGSKA (reference sequence). CDR3 length equals 11 residues. The CDR3 DNA is TGCAGTGCTAGAGCGGGAGGGACCCAGTACTTC. Protein sequence: CSARAGGTQYF.

V is TRBV7-9 and J is TRBJ2-1; TRBD2 aligns across 7 bases. This CDR3 has 19 amino acids. J lost 0 bases, V lost 3 bases, and 14 bases had no gene match. The V gene's germline CDR1 is SEHNR and CDR2 FQNEAQ (reference sequence). CDR3 sequence: CASSLESGGGISSYNEQFF. The CDR3 region has the DNA TGTGCCAGCAGCTTGGAAAGTGGGGGAGGGATCAGCTCCTACAATGAGCAGTTCTTC.

The chain is built from TRBV7-6 and TRBJ2-3; no clear D gene. This CDR3 is built from 14 residues. The germline gives CDR1 SGHVS, CDR2 FNYEAQ. V lost 1 base to trimming and J lost 9 bases, with 14 bases between them. CDR3 residues: CASSLEAGFRTQYF. For the CDR3, the DNA is TGTGCCAGCAGCTTAGAGGCAGGATTCAGGACGCAGTATTTT.